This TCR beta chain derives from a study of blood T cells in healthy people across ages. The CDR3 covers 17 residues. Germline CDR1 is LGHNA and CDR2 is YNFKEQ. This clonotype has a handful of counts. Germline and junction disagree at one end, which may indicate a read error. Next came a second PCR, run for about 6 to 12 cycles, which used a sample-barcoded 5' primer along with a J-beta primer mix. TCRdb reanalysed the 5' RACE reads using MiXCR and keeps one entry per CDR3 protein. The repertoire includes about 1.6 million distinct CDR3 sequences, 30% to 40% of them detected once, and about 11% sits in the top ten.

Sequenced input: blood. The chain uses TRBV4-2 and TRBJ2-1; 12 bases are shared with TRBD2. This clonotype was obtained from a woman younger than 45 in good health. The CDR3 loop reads CASSEETSGGLMHEQFF. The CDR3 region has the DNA TGTGCCAGCAGCGAAGAGACTAGCGGGGGACTTATGCATGAGCAGTTCTTC.